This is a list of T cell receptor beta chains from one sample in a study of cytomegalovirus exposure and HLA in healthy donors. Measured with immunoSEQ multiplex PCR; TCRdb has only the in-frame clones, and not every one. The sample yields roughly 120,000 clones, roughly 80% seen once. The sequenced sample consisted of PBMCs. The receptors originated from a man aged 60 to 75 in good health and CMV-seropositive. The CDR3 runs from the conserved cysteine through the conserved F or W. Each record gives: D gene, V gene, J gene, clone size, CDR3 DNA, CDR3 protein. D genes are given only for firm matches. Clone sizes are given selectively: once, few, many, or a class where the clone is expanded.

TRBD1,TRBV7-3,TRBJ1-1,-,TGTGCCAGCAGCCTCGGGACAGGGTACCAAGCTTTCTTT,CASSLGTGYQAFF
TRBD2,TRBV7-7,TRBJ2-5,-,TGTGCCGGCAGCCCTGCTCGGGGGGGTCCGGAGACCCAGTACTTC,CAGSPARGGPETQYF
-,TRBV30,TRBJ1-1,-,TGTGCCTGGAGTGTCGGATTCTGGCAGGGCCCTGAAGCTTTCTTT,CAWSVGFWQGPEAFF
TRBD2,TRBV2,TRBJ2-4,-,TGTGCCAGCCGGGGGGGGGCAGACAAAAACATTCAGTACTTC,CASRGGADKNIQYF
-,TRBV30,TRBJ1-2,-,TGTGCCTGGAGTGCGGGACTCAGTGGCTACACCTTC,CAWSAGLSGYTF
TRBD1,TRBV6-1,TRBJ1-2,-,TGTGCCAGCAGTGCGGCAGGGGGTAGAGGCTACACCTTC,CASSAAGGRGYTF
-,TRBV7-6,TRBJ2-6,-,TGTGCCAGCAGCTTGAGAACTGGGGCCAACGTCCTGACTTTC,CASSLRTGANVLTF
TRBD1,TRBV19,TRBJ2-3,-,TGTGCCAGTAGTAAACGGGACAGGGGAATCACAGATACGCAGTATTTT,CASSKRDRGITDTQYF
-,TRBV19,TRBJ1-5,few,TGTGCCAGTAGTATAGGCCATCCGGGGGTCCATCAGCCCCAGCATTTT,CASSIGHPGVHQPQHF
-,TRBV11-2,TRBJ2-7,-,TGTGCCAGCAGCCCTGGACAGATGAACGAGCAGTACTTC,CASSPGQMNEQYF
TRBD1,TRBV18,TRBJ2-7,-,TGTGCCAGCTCACTACAATCCACAGGGGGCATGGGGGAGCAGTACTTC,CASSLQSTGGMGEQYF
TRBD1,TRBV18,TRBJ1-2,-,TGTGCCAGCTCACCACGGACAGGGCGAGTAGTTTCCAACTATGGCTACACCTTC,CASSPRTGRVVSNYGYTF
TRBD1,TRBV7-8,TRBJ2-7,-,TGTGCCAGCAGCTTACGGGACAGGGAGCGTGGCGAGCAGTACTTC,CASSLRDRERGEQYF
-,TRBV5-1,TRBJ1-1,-,TGCGCCAGCAGCGCGGGCCGAATGAACACTGAAGCTTTCTTT,CASSAGRMNTEAFF
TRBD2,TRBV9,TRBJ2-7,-,TGTGCCAGCAGCGTAGACCCCAGCGGGGACGAGCAGTACTTC,CASSVDPSGDEQYF
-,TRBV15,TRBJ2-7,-,TGTGCCACCCCGTTCAAACAGGGCCACTACGAGCAGTACTTC,CATPFKQGHYEQYF
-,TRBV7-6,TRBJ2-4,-,TGTGCCAGCAGCTTAGGGGGAAGGGGGGCCAAAAACATTCAGTACTTC,CASSLGGRGAKNIQYF